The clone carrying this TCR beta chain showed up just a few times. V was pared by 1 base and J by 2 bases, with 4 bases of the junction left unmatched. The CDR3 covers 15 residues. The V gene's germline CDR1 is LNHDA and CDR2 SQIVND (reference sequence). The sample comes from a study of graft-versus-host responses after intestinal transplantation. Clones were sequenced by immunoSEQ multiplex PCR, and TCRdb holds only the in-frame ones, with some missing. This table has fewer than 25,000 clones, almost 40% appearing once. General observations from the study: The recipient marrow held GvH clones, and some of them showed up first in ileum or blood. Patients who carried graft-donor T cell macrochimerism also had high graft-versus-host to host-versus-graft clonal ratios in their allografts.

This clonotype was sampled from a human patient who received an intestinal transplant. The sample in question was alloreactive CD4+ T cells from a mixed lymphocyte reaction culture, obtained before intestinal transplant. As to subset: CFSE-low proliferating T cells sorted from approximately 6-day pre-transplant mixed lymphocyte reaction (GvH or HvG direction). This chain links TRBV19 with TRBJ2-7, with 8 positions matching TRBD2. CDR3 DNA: TGTGCCAGTAGTATAGCCGGGACTAGGACCTACGAGCAGTACTTC. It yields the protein CASSIAGTRTYEQYF.